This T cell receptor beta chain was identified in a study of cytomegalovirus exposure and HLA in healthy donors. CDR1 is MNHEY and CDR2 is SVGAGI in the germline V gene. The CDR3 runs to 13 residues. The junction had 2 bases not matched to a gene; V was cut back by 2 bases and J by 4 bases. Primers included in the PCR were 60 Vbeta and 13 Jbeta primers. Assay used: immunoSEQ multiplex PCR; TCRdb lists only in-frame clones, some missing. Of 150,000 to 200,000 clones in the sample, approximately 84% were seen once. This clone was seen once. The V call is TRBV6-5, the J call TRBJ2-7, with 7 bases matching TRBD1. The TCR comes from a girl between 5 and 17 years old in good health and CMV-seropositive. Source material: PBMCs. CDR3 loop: CASSYRGRYEQYF. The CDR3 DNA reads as TGTGCCAGCAGTTACAGGGGGCGGTACGAGCAGTACTTC.